This entry lists 14 T cell receptor beta chains sequenced from one sample in a study of blood T cell repertoires in COVID-19. TCRdb's table, derived via immunoSEQ multiplex PCR, lists solely in-frame clones and lacks some. The repertoire holds under 200,000 clones, with about 86% as singletons. Sequenced: peripheral blood. Source of these receptors: a woman of 80 years or more in a cohort sampled during active or convalescent COVID-19.

The rearrangement joins TRBV12-3 or TRBV12-4 to TRBJ1-5; D is uncertain. V was shortened by 11 bases and J by 3 bases, with 11 bases between the two germline ends. The CDR3 consists of 12 residues. Here the CDR3 DNA reads TGTGCCTCCGCGAGATCCAATCAGCCCCAGCATTTT. It specifies CASARSNQPQHF.

This chain connects TRBV28 to TRBJ1-2; 9 nucleotides align to TRBD1. Per germline, CDR1 MDHEN and CDR2 SYDVKM. The J segment lost 1 base and the V segment lost 6 bases, leaving 9 bases of the junction unmatched. This CDR3 contains 16 residues. CDR3 protein: CASRLGQGRINYGYTF. CDR3 in DNA: TGTGCCAGCAGACTAGGACAGGGGCGGATTAACTATGGCTACACCTTC.

The chain uses TRBV5-1 and TRBJ1-1; 7 bases agree with TRBD1. The CDR3 is made up of 14 amino acids. Trimming cost V 5 bases and J 6 bases; bases outside gene matches: 10. CDR1 and CDR2 from the germline V gene are SGHRS and YFSETQ. CDR3: CASSSLTGVPEAFF. For the CDR3, the DNA is TGCGCCAGCAGTTCTTTAACAGGGGTCCCTGAAGCTTTCTTT.

The chain joins TRBV6-1 to TRBJ2-5, with D possibly being TRBD1 (5 bases). This CDR3 contains 14 residues. Trimming took off 1 base at V and 5 bases at J, with 11 bases between the two ends. Germline assignment: CDR1 MNHNS and CDR2 SASEGT. The CDR3 loop is CASSEGGPWETQYF. CDR3 in DNA: TGTGCCAGCAGTGAAGGGGGCCCCTGGGAGACCCAGTACTTC.

This clone showed up just once. This chain links TRBV3-1 (or the pseudogene TRBV3-2) with TRBJ1-5, with 8 bases aligning to TRBD1. Germline lookup yields CDR1 LGHDT and CDR2 YNNKEL (reference sequence). Trimming cost V 0 bases and J 5 bases; bases outside gene matches: 9. The CDR3 runs to 17 residues. The CDR3 region has the DNA TGTGCCAGCAGCCAAGATTTGTATGCGACAGGGGATCAGCCCCAGCATTTT. Its translation is CASSQDLYATGDQPQHF.

The chain joins TRBV7-2 to TRBJ2-7; TRBD2 is a possible D gene (5 bases). Germline CDR1 and CDR2: SGHTA and FQGNSA. Trimming took off 4 bases at V and 1 base at J, with 11 bases between the two ends. The CDR3 has 14 amino acids. The CDR3 protein is CASSSDGVSYEQYF. The CDR3 DNA sequence: TGTGCCAGCAGCTCCGACGGGGTTTCCTACGAGCAGTACTTC.

V and J are TRBV4-3 and TRBJ2-1, with TRBD2 matching over 8 bases. Germline trimming cut 0 bases from V and 7 bases from J; bases unmatched to any gene: 11. The CDR3 has 17 amino acids. Looked up from germline, CDR1 is LGHNA and CDR2 is YSLEER. This CDR3 reads CASSQDRTSYLGNEQFF. CDR3 coding DNA: TGCGCCAGCAGCCAAGATAGGACTAGCTACCTAGGGAATGAGCAGTTCTTC.

The V and J genes are TRBV5-1 and TRBJ1-1; TRBD1 agrees at 8 bases. J gave up 4 bases and V 5 bases, and 10 bases lay outside the gene matches. The CDR3 extends over 15 amino acids. CDR1 and CDR2 (germline): SGHRS, YFSETQ. The CDR3 loop reads CASSRRTGFSTEAFF. CDR3 sequence (DNA): TGCGCCAGCAGTCGCCGGACAGGGTTTTCCACTGAAGCTTTCTTT.

The chain employs TRBV19 and TRBJ1-1, with D unclear. The germline V and J ends were trimmed by 5 bases and 1 base, with 8 bases remaining between them. Germline CDR1 and CDR2: LNHDA and SQIVND (reference sequence). The CDR3 is made up of 13 amino acids. The CDR3 DNA reads as TGTGCCAGTAGTCCGGACTGGAACACTGAAGCTTTCTTT. Amino acids: CASSPDWNTEAFF.

The rearrangement joins TRBV6-2 or TRBV6-3 to TRBJ2-3; 10 bases map to TRBD2. Germline assignment: CDR1 MNHEY and CDR2 SVGEGT. The CDR3 has 16 amino acids. The J segment lost 4 bases and the V segment lost 5 bases, leaving 9 bases of the junction unmatched. In DNA form, the CDR3 reads TGTGCCAGCAGTCCCAGGGTAGCGGGGGGTGCAGATACGCAGTATTTT. The encoded protein is CASSPRVAGGADTQYF.

The chain has TRBV28 and TRBJ2-2, with D perhaps matching TRBD1 (6 bases). Germline loops: CDR1 MDHEN, CDR2 SYDVKM. V lost 8 bases to trimming and J lost 6 bases, with 10 bases between them. The CDR3 totals 12 residues. The CDR3 protein is CASRWGPGELFF. The CDR3 DNA sequence: TGTGCCAGCCGTTGGGGGCCCGGGGAGCTGTTTTTT.

This sequence joins TRBV20-1 and TRBJ2-7; 8 bases line up with TRBD2. CDR3 length: 14 amino acids. V shed 3 bases, J shed 6 bases, and the junction held 10 bases outside the gene matches. Germline lookup yields CDR1 DFQATT and CDR2 SNEGSKA (reference sequence). In DNA form, the CDR3 reads TGCAGTGCTAGTGCATTTGGACTAGCTTCCGAGCAGTACTTC. It yields the protein CSASAFGLASEQYF.

The J gene is TRBJ2-3, the V gene TRBV6-5; 9 nucleotides match TRBD2. The CDR3 runs 16 residues. V was pared by 2 bases and J by 0 bases, with 3 bases of the junction left unmatched. The V gene's germline CDR1 is MNHEY and CDR2 SVGAGI. CDR3 region: CASSYTSGPSTDTQYF. The CDR3 bases are TGTGCCAGCAGTTACACTAGCGGGCCTAGCACAGATACGCAGTATTTT.

This rearrangement joins TRBV7-9 to TRBJ1-3; D gene unclear. CDR3 size: 15 residues. V was shortened by 4 bases and J by 0 bases, with 10 bases between the two germline ends. Germline CDR1 SEHNR, CDR2 FQNEAQ (reference sequence). CDR3 sequence (DNA): TGTGCCAGCAGCTCAATACAGAGCTCTGGAAACACCATATATTTT. Protein: CASSSIQSSGNTIYF.